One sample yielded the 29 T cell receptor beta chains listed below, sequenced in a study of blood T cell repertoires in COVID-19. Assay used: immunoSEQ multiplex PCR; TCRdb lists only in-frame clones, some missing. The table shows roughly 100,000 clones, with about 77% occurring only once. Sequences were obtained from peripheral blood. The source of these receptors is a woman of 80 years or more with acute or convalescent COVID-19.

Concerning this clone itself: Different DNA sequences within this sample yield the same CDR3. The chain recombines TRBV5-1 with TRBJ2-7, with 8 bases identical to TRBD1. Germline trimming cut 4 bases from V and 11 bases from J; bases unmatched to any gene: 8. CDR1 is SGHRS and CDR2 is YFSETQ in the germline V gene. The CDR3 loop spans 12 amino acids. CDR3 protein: CASSTGQGEEYF. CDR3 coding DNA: TGCGCCAGCAGCACAGGACAGGGAGAGGAGTACTTC.

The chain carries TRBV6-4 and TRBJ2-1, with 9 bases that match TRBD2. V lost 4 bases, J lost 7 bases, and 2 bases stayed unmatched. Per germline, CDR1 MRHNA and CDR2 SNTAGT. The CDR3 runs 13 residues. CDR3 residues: CASSAAGGNEQFF. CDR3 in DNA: TGTGCCAGCAGTGCGGCGGGAGGGAATGAGCAGTTCTTC.

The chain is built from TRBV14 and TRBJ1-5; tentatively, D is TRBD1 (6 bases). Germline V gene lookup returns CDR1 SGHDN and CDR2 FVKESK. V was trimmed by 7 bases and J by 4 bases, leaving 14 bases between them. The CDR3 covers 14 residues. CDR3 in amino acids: CASILQGCNQPQHF. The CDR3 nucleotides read TGTGCCAGCATCCTACAGGGATGTAATCAGCCCCAGCATTTT.

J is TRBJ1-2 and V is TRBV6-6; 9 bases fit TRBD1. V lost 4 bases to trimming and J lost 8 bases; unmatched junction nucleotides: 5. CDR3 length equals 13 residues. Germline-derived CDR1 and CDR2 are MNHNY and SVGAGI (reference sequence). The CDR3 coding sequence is TGTGCCAGCAGTTTACAGGGGGCGGTCGGCTACACCTTC. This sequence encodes CASSLQGAVGYTF.

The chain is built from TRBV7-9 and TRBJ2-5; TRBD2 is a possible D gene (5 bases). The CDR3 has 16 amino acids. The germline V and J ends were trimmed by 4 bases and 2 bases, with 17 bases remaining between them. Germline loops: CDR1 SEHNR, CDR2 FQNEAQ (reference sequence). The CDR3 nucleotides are TGTGCCAGCAGCTCCCAAGTGAGGCTAGCACAAGAGACCCAGTACTTC. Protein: CASSSQVRLAQETQYF.

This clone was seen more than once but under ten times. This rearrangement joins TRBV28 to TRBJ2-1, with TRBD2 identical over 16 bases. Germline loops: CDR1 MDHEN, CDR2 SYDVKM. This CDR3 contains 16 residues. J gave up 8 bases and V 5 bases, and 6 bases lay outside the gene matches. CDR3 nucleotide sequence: TGTGCCAGCAGTAAACCGGGACTAGCGGGAGGGTATGAGCAGTTCTTC. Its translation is CASSKPGLAGGYEQFF.

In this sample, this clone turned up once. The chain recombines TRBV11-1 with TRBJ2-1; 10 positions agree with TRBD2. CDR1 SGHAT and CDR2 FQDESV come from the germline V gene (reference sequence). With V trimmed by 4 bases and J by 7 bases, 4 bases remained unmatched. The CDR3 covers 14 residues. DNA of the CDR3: TGTGCCAGCAGCTATGGGACTAGCGTTAATGAGCAGTTCTTC. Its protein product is CASSYGTSVNEQFF.

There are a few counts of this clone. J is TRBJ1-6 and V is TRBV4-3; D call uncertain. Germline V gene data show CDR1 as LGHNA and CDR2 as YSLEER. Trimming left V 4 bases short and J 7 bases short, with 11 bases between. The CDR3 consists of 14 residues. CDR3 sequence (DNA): TGCGCCAGCAGCCCCGGAATAGCCAATTCACCCCTCCACTTT. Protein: CASSPGIANSPLHF.

CDR3 residues: CASSEYRGETQYF. CDR3 nucleotides: TGTGCCAGCAGTGAGTACAGGGGAGAGACCCAGTACTTC. The chain carries TRBV6-1 and TRBJ2-5, with 7 bases identical to TRBD1. The J segment lost 4 bases and the V segment lost 3 bases, leaving 2 bases of the junction unmatched. The CDR3 covers 13 residues. The germline V gene has CDR1 MNHNS and CDR2 SASEGT.

CDR3 nucleotide sequence: TGCGCCAGCAGTAGGGGACAGGGGATAGGTGACACTGAAGCTTTCTTT. Translation gives CASSRGQGIGDTEAFF. The chain employs TRBV5-1 and TRBJ1-1, with 10 bases matching TRBD1. The CDR3 sequence is 16 residues long. Germline CDR1 is SGHRS and CDR2 is YFSETQ. J lost 3 bases, V lost 5 bases, and 10 bases had no gene match.

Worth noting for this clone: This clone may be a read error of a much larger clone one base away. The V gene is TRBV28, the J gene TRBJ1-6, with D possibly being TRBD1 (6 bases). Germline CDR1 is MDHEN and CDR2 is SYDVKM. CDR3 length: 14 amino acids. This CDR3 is CAGSTDRYNSPLHF. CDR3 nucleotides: TGTGCCGGCAGCACTGACAGGTATAATTCACCCCTCCACTTT.

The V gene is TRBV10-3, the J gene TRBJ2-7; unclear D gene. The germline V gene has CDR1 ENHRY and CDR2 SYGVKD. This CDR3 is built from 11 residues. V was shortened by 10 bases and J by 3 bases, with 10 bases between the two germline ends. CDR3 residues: CATSPLYEQYF. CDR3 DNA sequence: TGTGCCACGTCTCCACTCTACGAGCAGTACTTC.

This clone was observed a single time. CDR3 nucleotides: TGTGCCATCAGCATGGACAGGGAGAACACTGAAGCTTTCTTT. This gives the protein CAISMDRENTEAFF. V gene TRBV10-3 combines with J gene TRBJ1-1; TRBD1 matches 8 bases. The germline CDR1 and CDR2 sequences are ENHRY and SYGVKD. Unmatched junction bases numbered 4, after V lost 6 bases and J lost 1 base. This CDR3 comprises 14 residues.

CDR3 residues: CASSLHSNTEAFF. In DNA, the CDR3 is TGTGCCAGCAGTCTTCACTCGAACACTGAAGCTTTCTTT. The chain couples TRBV6-5 to TRBJ1-1; D is unclear. V was cut by 5 bases and J by 1 base, with 8 bases left in between. The CDR3 runs to 13 residues. The germline gives CDR1 MNHEY, CDR2 SVGAGI.

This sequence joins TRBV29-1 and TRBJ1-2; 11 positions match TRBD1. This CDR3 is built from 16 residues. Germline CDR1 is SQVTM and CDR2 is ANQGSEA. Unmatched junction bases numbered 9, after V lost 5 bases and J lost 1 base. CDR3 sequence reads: CSVLSPGTGGNYGYTF. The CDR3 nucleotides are TGCAGCGTTCTCTCCCCTGGGACAGGGGGTAACTATGGCTACACCTTC.

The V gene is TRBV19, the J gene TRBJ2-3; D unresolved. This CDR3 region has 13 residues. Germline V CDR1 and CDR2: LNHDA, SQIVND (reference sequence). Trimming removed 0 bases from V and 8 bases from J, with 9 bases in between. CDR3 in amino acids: CASSIDDFSTQYF. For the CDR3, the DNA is TGTGCCAGTAGTATAGATGACTTCTCTACGCAGTATTTT.

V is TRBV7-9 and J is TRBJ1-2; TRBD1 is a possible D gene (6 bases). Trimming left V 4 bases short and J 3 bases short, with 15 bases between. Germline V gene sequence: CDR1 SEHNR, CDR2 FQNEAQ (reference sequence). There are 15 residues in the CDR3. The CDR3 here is CASSSGKGVDYGYTF. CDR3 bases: TGTGCCAGCAGCTCAGGCAAGGGGGTTGACTATGGCTACACCTTC.

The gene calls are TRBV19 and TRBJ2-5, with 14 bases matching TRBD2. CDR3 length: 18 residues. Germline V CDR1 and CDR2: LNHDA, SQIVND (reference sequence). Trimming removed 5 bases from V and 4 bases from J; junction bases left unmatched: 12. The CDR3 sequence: CASSLGTSGGLGTETQYF. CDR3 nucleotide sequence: TGTGCCAGTAGTCTCGGGACTAGCGGGGGCCTCGGGACAGAGACCCAGTACTTC.

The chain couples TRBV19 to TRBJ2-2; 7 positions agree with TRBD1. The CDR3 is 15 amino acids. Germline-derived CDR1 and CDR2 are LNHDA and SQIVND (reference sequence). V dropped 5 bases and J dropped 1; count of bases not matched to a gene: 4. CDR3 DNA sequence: TGTGCCAGTAGTCTCGGACAGGTGAACACCGGGGAGCTGTTTTTT. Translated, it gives CASSLGQVNTGELFF. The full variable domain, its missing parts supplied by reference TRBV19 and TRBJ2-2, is DGGITQSPKYLFRKEGQNVTLSCEQNLNHDAMYWYRQDPGQGLRLIYYSQIVNDFQKGDIAEGYSVSREKKESFPLTVTSAQKNPTAFYLCASSLGQVNTGELFFGEGSRLTVL.

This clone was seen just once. The CDR3 region is CAWSGSREVALHF. The CDR3 DNA follows: TGTGCCTGGAGCGGCTCTCGAGAGGTGGCCCTCCACTTT. This chain joins TRBV30 and TRBJ1-6; no definite D call. The CDR3 spans 13 residues. CDR1 is GTSNPN and CDR2 is SVGIG in the germline V gene (reference sequence). Trimming took off 3 bases at V and 14 bases at J, with 17 bases between the two ends.

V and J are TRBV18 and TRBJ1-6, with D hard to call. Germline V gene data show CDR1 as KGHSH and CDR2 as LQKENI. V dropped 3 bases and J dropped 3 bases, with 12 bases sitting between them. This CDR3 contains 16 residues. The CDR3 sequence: CASSPRTGNYNSPLHF. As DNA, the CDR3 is TGTGCCAGCTCACCTCGGACCGGGAACTATAATTCACCCCTCCACTTT.

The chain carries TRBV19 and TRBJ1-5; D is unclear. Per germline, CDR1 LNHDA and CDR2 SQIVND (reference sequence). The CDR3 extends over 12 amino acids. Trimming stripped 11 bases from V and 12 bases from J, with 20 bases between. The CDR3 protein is CASRAEASGQHF. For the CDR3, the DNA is TGTGCCTCCCGGGCGGAGGCCTCAGGCCAGCATTTT.

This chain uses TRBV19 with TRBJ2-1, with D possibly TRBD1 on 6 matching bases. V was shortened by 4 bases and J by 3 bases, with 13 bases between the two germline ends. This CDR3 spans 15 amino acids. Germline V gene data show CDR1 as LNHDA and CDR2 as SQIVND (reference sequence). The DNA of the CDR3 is TGTGCCAGTAGTAGCAGGGGTCTTTACTACAATGAGCAGTTCTTC. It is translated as CASSSRGLYYNEQFF.

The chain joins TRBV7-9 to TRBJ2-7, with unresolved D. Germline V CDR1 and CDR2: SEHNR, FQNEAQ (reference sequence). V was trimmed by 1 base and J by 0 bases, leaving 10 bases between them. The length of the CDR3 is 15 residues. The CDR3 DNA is TGTGCCAGCAGCTTAGGGCAGGTGAGCTCCTACGAGCAGTACTTC. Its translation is CASSLGQVSSYEQYF.

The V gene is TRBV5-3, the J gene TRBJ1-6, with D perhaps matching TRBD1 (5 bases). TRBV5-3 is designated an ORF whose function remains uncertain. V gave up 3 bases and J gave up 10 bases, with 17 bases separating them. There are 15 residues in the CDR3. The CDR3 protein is CARSWRGPEDSPLHF. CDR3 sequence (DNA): TGTGCCAGAAGCTGGAGGGGCCCCGAGGACTCACCCCTCCACTTT.

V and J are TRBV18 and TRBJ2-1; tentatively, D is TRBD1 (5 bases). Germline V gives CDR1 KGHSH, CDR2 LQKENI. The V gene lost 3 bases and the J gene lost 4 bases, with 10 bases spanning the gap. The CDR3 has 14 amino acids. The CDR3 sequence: CASSPQGPYNEQFF. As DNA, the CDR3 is TGTGCCAGCTCACCTCAGGGTCCGTACAATGAGCAGTTCTTC.

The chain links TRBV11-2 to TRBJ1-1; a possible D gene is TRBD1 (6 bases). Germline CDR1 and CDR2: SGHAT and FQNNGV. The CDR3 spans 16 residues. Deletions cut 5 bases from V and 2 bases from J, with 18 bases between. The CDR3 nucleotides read TGTGCCAGCAGCCCGAGGGGGGGGGAGTTCAACACTGAAGCTTTCTTT. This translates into CASSPRGGEFNTEAFF.

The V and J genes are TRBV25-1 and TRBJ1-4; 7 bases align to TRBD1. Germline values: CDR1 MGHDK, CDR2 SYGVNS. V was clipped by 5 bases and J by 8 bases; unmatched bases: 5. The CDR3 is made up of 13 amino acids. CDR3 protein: CASSLPGGEKLFF. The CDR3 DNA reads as TGTGCCAGCAGTCTCCCAGGGGGAGAAAAACTGTTTTTT.

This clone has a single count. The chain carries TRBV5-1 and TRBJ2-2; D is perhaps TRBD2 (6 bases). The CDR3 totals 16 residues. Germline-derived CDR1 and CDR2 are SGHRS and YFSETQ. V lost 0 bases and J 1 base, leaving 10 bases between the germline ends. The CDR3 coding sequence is TGCGCCAGCAGCTTGGGCGGGACGGTGAACACCGGGGAGCTGTTTTTT. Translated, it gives CASSLGGTVNTGELFF.